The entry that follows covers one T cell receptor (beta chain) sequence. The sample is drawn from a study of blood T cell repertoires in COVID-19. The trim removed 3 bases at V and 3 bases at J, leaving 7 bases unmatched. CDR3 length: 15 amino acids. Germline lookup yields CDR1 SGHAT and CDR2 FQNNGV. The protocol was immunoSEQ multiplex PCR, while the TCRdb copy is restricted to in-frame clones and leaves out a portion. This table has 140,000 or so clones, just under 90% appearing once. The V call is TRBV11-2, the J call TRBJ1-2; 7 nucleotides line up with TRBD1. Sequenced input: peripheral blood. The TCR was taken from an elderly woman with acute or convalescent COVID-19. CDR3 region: CASSLTETGYYGYTF. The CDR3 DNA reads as TGTGCCAGCAGCTTGACAGAGACAGGGTACTATGGCTACACCTTC.